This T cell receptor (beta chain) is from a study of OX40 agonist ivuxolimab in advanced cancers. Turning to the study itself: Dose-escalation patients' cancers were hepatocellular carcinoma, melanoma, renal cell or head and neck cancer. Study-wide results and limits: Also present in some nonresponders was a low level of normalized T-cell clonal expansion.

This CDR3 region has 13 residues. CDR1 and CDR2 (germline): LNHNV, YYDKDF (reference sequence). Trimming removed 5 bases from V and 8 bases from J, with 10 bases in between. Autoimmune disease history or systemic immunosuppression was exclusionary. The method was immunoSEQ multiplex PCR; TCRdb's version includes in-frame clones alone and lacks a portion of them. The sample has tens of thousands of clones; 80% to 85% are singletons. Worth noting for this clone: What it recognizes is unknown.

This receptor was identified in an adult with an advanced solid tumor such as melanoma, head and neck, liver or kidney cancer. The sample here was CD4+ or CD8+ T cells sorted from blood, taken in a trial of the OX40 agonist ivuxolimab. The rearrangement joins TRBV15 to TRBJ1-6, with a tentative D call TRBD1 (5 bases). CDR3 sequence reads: CATSGTFDSPLHF. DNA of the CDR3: TGTGCCACCAGCGGGACTTTCGATTCACCCCTCCACTTT.